This T cell receptor (beta chain) came from a study of blood T cell repertoires in COVID-19. For the study at large: Some COVID-19 samples were acute and others convalescent; all came from the United States, Italy and Spain. T cells, B-cell-depleted T cells, or PBMCs supplied cDNA or gDNA.

As originally analysed: Estimation of nucleated cell counts was performed using reference gene primer amplification. Data came from immunoSEQ multiplex PCR; TCRdb stores just in-frame clones and leaves some out. That table is the source of V, J and clone size, and D and trimming were worked out from the DNA. Of 60,000 to 95,000 clones listed, approximately 89% are singletons. The germline V gene encodes CDR1 SGHRS and CDR2 YFSETQ. CDR3 length: 14 amino acids. V lost 4 bases and J lost 4; bases outside the gene matches: 2. The sequenced sample consisted of peripheral blood. This receptor was obtained from a human donor in a cohort sampled during active COVID-19. The V call is TRBV5-1, the J call TRBJ1-4, with 9 nucleotides matching TRBD1. DNA for the CDR3: TGCGCCAGCAGCGAGGGACAGGGTAATGAAAAACTGTTTTTT. Protein: CASSEGQGNEKLFF.